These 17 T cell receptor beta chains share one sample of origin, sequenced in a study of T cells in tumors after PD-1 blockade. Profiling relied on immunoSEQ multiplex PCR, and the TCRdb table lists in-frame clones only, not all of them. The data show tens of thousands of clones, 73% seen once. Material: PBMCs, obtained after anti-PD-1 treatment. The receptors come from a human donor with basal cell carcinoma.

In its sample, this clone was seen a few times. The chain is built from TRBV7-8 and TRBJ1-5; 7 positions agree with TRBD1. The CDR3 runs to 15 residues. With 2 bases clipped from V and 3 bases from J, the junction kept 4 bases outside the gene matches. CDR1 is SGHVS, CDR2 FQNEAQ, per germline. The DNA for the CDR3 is TGTGCCAGCAGCTTACTGGGACAGTTCAATCAGCCCCAGCATTTT. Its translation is CASSLLGQFNQPQHF.

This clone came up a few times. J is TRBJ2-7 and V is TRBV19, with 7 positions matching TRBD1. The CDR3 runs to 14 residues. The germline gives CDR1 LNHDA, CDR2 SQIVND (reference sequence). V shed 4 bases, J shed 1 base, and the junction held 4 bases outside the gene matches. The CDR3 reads CASSTGQKSYEQYF. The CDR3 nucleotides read TGTGCCAGTAGTACGGGACAGAAATCCTACGAGCAGTACTTC.

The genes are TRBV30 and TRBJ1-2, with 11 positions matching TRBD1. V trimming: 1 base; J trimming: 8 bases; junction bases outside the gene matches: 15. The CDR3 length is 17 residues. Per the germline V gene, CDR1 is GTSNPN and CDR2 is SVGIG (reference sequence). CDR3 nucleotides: TGTGCCTGGAGTGACGTCGGGACAGGGGGTGCCCAGAAGGGCTACACCTTC. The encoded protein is CAWSDVGTGGAQKGYTF.

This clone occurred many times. The CDR3 loop is CASSGLAVRGELFF. CDR3 nucleotide sequence: TGTGCCAGCAGTGGGCTAGCGGTCCGCGGGGAGCTGTTTTTT. The J gene is TRBJ2-2, the V gene TRBV2; 7 bases are shared with TRBD2. J gave up 7 bases and V 4 bases, and 6 bases lay outside the gene matches. The germline CDR1 and CDR2 sequences are SNHLY and FYNNEI. CDR3 length equals 14 residues.

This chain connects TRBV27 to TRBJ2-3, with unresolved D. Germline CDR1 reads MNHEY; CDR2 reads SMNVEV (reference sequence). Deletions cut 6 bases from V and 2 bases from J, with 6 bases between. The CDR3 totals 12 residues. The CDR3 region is CASSPNTDTQYF. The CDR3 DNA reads TGTGCCAGCAGCCCCAACACAGATACGCAGTATTTT.

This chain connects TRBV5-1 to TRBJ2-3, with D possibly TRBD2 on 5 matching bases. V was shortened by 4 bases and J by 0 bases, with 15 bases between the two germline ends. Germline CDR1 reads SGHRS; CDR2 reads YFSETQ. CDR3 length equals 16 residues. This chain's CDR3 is CASSLEGQPSTDTQYF. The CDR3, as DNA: TGCGCCAGCAGCCTAGAGGGTCAGCCTAGCACAGATACGCAGTATTTT.

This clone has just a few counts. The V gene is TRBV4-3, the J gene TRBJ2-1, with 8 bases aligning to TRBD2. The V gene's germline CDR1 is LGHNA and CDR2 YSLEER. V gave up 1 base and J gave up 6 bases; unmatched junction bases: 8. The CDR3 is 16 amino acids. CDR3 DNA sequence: TGCGCCAGCAGCCAAGTAGTACTAGCGGCGTCCAATGAGCAGTTCTTC. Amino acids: CASSQVVLAASNEQFF.

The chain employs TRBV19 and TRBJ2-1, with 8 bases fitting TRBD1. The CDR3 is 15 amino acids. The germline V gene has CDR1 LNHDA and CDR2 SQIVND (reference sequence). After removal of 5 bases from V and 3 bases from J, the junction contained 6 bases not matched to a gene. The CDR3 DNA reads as TGTGCCAGTAGTTTAGGACAGGGCGGCTACAATGAGCAGTTCTTC. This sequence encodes CASSLGQGGYNEQFF.

Here the CDR3 DNA reads TGTGCCAGTAGTATAATTGGAGGGGTACTTGACTATGGCTACACCTTC. This sequence encodes CASSIIGGVLDYGYTF. V and J are TRBV19 and TRBJ1-2; D is perhaps TRBD1 (5 bases). This CDR3 has 16 residues. Germline CDR1 and CDR2: LNHDA and SQIVND (reference sequence). Trimming removed 2 bases from V and 3 bases from J, with 16 bases in between.

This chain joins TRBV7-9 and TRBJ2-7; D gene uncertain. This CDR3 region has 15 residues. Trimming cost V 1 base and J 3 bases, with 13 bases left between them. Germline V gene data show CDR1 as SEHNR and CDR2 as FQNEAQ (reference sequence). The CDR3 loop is CASSLEGRSYYEQYF. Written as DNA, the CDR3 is TGTGCCAGCAGCTTAGAGGGCAGGTCCTACTACGAGCAGTACTTC.

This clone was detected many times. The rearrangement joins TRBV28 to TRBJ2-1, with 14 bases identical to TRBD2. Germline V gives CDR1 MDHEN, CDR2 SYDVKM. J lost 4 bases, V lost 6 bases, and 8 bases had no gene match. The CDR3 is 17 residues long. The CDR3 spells CASSLIRLAGGYNEQFF. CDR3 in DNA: TGTGCCAGCAGCCTAATTAGACTAGCGGGAGGGTACAATGAGCAGTTCTTC.

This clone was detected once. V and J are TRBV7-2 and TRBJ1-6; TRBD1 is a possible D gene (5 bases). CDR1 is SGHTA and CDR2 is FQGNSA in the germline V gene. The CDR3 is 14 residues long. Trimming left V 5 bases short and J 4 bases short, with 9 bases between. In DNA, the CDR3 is TGTGCCAGCAGCCGGGCAGGGTATAATTCACCCCTCCACTTT. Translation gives CASSRAGYNSPLHF.

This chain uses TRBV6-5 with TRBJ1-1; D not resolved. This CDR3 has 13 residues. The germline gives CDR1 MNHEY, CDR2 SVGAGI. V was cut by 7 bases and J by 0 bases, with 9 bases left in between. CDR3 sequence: CASNLGVNTEAFF. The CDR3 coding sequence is TGTGCCAGCAACCTAGGAGTGAACACTGAAGCTTTCTTT.

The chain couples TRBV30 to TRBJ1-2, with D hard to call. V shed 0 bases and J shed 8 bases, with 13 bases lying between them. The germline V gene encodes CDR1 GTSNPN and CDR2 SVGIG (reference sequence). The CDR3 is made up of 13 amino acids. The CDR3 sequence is CAWSVLGSGGYTF. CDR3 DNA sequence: TGTGCCTGGAGTGTACTGGGCTCCGGGGGCTACACCTTC.

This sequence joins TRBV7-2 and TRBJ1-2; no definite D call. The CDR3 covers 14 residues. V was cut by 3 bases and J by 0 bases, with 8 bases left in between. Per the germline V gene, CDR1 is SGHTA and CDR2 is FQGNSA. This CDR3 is CASSLMGANYGYTF. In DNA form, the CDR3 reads TGTGCCAGCAGCTTGATGGGAGCTAACTATGGCTACACCTTC.

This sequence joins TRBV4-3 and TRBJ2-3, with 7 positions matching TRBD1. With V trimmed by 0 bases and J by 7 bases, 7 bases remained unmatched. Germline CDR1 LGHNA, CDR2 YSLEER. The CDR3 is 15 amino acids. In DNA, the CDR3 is TGCGCCAGCAGCCAAGATTTACAGGGGTTGAATACGCAGTATTTT. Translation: CASSQDLQGLNTQYF.

CDR3 protein: CATSREANTEAFF. The CDR3, as DNA: TGTGCCACCAGCAGAGAAGCGAACACTGAAGCTTTCTTT. V gene TRBV15 combines with J gene TRBJ1-1; D not resolved. CDR1 is LNHNV, CDR2 YYDKDF, per germline (reference sequence). This CDR3 contains 13 residues. The V end lost 0 bases, the J end lost 1 base, and 3 bases lay between the germline ends.